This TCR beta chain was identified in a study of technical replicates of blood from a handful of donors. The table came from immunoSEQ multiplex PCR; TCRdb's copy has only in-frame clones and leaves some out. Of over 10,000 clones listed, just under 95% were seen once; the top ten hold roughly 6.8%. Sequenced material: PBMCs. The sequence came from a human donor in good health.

The chain's CDR3 is CASSEYTGGSGANVLTF. The CDR3 DNA sequence: TGTGCCAGCAGTGAATATACGGGGGGCTCTGGGGCCAACGTCCTGACTTTC. The chain combines TRBV25-1 with TRBJ2-6; 7 positions agree with TRBD2. The CDR3 runs to 17 residues. Trimming cost V 0 bases and J 0 bases; bases outside gene matches: 2. Germline-derived CDR1 and CDR2 are MGHDK and SYGVNS.